This entry features one T cell receptor (beta chain) sequence. Method: immunoSEQ multiplex PCR; TCRdb's copy keeps in-frame clones and lacks some. The sample yields 65,000 to 80,000 clones, around 90% seen once. This sample is part of a study of blood T cell repertoires in COVID-19. About the research overall: The analysed material was cDNA or gDNA that came from T cells, B-cell-depleted T cells, or PBMCs.

The clonotype comes from a human donor in a cohort sampled during active COVID-19. The sequencing input was peripheral blood.

CDR3 residues: CASSFPYTDTQYF. CDR3 DNA sequence: TGTGCCAGCAGTTTTCCCTACACAGATACGCAGTATTTT. The chain couples TRBV27 to TRBJ2-3; D is unclear. Deletions cut 3 bases from V and 2 bases from J, with 6 bases between. The germline V gene has CDR1 MNHEY and CDR2 SMNVEV (reference sequence). The length of the CDR3 is 13 residues.